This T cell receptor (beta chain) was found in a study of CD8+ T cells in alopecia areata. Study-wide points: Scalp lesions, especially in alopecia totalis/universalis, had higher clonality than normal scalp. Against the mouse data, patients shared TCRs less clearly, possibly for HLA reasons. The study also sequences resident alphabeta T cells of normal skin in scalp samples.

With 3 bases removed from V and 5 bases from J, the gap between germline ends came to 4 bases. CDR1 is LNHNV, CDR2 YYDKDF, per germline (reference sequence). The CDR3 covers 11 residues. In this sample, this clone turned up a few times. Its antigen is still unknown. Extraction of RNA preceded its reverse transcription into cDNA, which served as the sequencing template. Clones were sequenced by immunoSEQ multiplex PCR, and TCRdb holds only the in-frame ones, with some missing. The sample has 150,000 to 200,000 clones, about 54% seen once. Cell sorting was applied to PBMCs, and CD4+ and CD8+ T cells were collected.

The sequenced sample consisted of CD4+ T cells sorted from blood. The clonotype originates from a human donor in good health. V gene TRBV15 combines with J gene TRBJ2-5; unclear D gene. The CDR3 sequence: CATSSLETQYF. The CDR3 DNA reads TGTGCCACCAGCAGCTTGGAGACCCAGTACTTC.